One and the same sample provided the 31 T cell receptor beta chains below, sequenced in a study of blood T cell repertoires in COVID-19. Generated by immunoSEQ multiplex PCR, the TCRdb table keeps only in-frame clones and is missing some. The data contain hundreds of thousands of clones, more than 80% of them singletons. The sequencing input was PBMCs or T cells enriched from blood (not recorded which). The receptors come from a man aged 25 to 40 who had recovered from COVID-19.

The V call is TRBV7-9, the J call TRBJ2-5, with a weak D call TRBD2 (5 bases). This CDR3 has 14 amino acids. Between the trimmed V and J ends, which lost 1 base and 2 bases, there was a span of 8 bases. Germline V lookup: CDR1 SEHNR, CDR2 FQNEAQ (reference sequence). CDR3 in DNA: TGTGCCAGCAGCTTAGGGAGGCAGCAAGAGACCCAGTACTTC. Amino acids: CASSLGRQQETQYF.

This chain's CDR3 is CATSRDEEYEQYF. CDR3 coding DNA: TGTGCCACCAGCAGAGATGAGGAGTACGAGCAGTACTTC. The genes are TRBV15 and TRBJ2-7; unclear D gene. Trimming shortened V by 0 bases and J by 4 bases, and 7 bases separated the two germline ends. The length of the CDR3 is 13 residues. Germline V lookup: CDR1 LNHNV, CDR2 YYDKDF (reference sequence).

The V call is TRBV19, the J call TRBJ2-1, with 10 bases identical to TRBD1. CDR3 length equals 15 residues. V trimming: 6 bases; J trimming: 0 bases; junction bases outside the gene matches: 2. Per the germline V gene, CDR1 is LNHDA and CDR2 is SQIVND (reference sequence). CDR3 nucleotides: TGTGCCAGTAGGCGGACAGGGGGCTCCTACAATGAGCAGTTCTTC. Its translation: CASRRTGGSYNEQFF. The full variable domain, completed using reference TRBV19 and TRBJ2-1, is DGGITQSPKYLFRKEGQNVTLSCEQNLNHDAMYWYRQDPGQGLRLIYYSQIVNDFQKGDIAEGYSVSREKKESFPLTVTSAQKNPTAFYLCASRRTGGSYNEQFFGPGTRLTVL.

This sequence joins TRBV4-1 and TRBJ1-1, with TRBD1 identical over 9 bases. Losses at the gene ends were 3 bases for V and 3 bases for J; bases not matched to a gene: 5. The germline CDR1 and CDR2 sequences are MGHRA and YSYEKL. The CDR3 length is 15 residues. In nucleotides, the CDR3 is TGCGCCAGCAGCCAGGCACAGGGGGCGTACACTGAAGCTTTCTTT. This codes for CASSQAQGAYTEAFF.

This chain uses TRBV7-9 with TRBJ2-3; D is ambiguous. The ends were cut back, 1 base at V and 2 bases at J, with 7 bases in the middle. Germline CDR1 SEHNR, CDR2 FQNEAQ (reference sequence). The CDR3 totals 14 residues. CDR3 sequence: CASSLVVPTDTQYF. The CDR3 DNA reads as TGTGCCAGCAGCTTAGTAGTCCCCACAGATACGCAGTATTTT.

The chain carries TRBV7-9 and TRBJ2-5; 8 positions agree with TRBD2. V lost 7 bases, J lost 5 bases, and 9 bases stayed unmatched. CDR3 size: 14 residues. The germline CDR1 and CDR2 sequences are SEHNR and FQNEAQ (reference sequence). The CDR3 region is CASTGSGSGETQYF. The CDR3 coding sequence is TGTGCCAGCACAGGGAGCGGGAGCGGGGAGACCCAGTACTTC.

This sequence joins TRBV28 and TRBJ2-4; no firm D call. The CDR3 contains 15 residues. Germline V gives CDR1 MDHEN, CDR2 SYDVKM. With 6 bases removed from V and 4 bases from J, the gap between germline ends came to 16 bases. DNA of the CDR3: TGTGCCAGCAGCGGATTGGGCCACGCTAAAAACATTCAGTACTTC. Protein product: CASSGLGHAKNIQYF.

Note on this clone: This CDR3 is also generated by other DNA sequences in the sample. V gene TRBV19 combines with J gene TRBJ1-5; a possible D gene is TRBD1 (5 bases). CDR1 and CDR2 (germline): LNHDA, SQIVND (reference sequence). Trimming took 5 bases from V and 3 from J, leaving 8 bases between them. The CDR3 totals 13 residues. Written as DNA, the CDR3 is TGTGCCAGTAGTCCGGGACTCAATCAGCCCCAGCATTTT. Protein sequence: CASSPGLNQPQHF.

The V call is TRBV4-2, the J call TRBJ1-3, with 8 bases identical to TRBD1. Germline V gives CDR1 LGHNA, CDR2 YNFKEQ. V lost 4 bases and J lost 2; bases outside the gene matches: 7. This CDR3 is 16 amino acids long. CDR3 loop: CASSLRGQVTGNTIYF. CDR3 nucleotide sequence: TGTGCCAGCAGCCTAAGGGGACAGGTGACTGGAAACACCATATATTTT.

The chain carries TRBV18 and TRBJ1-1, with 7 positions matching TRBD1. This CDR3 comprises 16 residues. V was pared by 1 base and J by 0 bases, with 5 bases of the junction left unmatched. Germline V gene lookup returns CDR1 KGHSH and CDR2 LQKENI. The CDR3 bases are TGTGCCAGCTCACCACTGGGACAGCCCATGAACACTGAAGCTTTCTTT. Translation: CASSPLGQPMNTEAFF. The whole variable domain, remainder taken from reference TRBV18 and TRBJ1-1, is NAGVMQNPRHLVRRRGQEARLRCSPMKGHSHVYWYRQLPEEGLKFMVYLQKENIIDESGMPKERFSAEFPKEGPSILRIQQVVRGDSAAYFCASSPLGQPMNTEAFFGQGTRLTVV.

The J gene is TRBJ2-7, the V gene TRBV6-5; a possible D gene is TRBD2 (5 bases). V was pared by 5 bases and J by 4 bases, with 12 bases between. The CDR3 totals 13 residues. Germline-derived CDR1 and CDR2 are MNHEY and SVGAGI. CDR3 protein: CASSTSPGYEQYF. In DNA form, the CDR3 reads TGTGCCAGCAGTACCTCCCCGGGGTACGAGCAGTACTTC.

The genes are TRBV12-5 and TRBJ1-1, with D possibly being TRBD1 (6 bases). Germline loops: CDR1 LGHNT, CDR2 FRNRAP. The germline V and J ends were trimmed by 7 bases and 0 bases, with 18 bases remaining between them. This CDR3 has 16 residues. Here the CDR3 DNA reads TGTGCTAGTGTACTGGACAGCGTGACCATGAACACTGAAGCTTTCTTT. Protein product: CASVLDSVTMNTEAFF.

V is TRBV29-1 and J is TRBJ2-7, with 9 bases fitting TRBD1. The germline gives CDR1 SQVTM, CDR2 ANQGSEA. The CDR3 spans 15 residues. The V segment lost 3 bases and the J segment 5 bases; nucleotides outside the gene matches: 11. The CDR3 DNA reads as TGCAGCGTTGAGGAATCCGGGACAGGGTTAGACGAGCAGTACTTC. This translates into CSVEESGTGLDEQYF.

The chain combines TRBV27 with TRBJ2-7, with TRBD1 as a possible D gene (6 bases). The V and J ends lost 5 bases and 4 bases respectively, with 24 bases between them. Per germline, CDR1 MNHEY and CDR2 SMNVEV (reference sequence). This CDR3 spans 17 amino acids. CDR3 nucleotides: TGTGCCAGCAGTCGGGACAAGGGTCCCCTGGTTTCTTACGAGCAGTACTTC. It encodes CASSRDKGPLVSYEQYF.

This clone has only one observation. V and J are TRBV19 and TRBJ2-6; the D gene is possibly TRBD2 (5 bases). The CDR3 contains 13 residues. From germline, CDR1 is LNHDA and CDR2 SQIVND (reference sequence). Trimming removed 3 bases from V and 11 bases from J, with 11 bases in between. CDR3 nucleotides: TGTGCCAGTAGTATGGCGAACGGGGACGTCCTGACTTTC. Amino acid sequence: CASSMANGDVLTF.

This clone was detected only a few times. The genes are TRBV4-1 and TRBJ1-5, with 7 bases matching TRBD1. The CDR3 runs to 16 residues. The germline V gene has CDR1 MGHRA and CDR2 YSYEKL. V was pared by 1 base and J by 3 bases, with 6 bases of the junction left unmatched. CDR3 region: CASSQGPRGTNQPQHF. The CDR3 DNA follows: TGCGCCAGCAGCCAAGGTCCCAGGGGGACCAATCAGCCCCAGCATTTT.

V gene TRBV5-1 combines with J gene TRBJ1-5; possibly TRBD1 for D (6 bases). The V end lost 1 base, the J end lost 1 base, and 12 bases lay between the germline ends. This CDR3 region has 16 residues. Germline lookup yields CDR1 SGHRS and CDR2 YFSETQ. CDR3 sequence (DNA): TGCGCCAGCAGCTTGACAGGGTTGGGGAGCAATCAGCCCCAGCATTTT. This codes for CASSLTGLGSNQPQHF. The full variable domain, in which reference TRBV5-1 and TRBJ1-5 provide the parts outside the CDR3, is KAGVTQTPRYLIKTRGQQVTLSCSPISGHRSVSWYQQTPGQGLQFLFEYFSETQRNKGNFPGRFSGRQFSNSRSEMNVSTLELGDSALYLCASSLTGLGSNQPQHFGDGTRLSIL.

CDR3 loop: CASSYSNIAGNEQYF. The CDR3 coding sequence is TGTGCCAGCAGTTACTCGAATATAGCGGGAAACGAGCAGTACTTC. The chain joins TRBV6-5 to TRBJ2-7, with 8 bases fitting TRBD2. Germline trimming cut 0 bases from V and 5 bases from J; bases unmatched to any gene: 6. Per the germline V gene, CDR1 is MNHEY and CDR2 is SVGAGI. The CDR3 extends over 15 amino acids.

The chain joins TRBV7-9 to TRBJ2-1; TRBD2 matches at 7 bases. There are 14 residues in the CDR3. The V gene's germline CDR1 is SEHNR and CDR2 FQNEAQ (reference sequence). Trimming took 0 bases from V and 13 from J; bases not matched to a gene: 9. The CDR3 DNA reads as TGTGCCAGCAGCTTAGCCGGCGGGAGCTTGTTTCAGTTCTTC. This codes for CASSLAGGSLFQFF.

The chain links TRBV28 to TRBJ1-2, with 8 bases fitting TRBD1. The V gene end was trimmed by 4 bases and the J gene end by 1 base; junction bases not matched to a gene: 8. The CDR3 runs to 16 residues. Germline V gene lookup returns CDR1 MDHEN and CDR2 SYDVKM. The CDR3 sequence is CASSSSTGALNYGYTF. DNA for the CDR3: TGTGCCAGCAGTTCCTCGACAGGGGCGCTTAACTATGGCTACACCTTC.

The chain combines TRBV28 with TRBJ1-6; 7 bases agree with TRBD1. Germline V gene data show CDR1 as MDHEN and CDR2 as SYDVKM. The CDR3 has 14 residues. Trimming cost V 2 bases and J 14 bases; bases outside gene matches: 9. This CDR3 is CASSLVFPDRSLHF. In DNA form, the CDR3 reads TGTGCCAGCAGTTTAGTTTTCCCGGACAGGTCCCTCCACTTT.

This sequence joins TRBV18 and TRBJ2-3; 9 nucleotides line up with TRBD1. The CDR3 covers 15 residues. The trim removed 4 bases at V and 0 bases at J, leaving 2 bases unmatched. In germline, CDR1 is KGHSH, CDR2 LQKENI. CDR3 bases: TGTGCCAGCTCACGGGGACAGGGAAGCACAGATACGCAGTATTTT. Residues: CASSRGQGSTDTQYF.

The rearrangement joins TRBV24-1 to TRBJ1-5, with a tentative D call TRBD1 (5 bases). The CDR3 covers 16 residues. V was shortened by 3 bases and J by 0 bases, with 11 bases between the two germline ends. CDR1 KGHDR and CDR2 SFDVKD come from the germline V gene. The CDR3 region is CATSDTQGLSNQPQHF. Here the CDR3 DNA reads TGTGCCACCAGTGATACCCAGGGACTTAGCAATCAGCCCCAGCATTTT.

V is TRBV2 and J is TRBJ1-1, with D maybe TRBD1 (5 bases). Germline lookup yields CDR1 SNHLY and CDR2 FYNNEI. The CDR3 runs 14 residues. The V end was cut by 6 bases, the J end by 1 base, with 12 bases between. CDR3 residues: CASSVQGKNTEAFF. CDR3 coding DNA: TGTGCCAGCAGCGTTCAGGGAAAGAACACTGAAGCTTTCTTT.

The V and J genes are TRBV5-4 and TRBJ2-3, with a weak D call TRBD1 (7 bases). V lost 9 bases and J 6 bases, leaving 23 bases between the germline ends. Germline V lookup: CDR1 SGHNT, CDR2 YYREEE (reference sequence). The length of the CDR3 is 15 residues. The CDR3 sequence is CATRPDRERGDTQYF. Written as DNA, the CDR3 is TGTGCCACTCGGCCTGACAGGGAACGGGGGGATACGCAGTATTTT.

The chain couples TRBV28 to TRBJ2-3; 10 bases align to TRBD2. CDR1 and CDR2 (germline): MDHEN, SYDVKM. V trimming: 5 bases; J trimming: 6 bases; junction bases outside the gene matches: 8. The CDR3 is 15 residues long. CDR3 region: CASSATSGTADTQYF. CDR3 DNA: TGTGCCAGCAGTGCAACTAGCGGGACGGCGGATACGCAGTATTTT.

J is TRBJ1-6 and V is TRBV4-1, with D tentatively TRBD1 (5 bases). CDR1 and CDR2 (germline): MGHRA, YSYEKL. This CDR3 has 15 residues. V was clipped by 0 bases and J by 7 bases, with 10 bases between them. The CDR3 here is CASSQEGGENSPLHF. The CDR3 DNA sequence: TGCGCCAGCAGCCAAGAGGGAGGGGAAAATTCACCCCTCCACTTT.

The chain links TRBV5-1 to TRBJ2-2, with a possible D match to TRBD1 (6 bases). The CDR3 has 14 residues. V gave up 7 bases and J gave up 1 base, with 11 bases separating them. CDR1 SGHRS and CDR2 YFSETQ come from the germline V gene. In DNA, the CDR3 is TGCGCCAGCTGTCGACAGGAGAACACCGGGGAGCTGTTTTTT. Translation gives CASCRQENTGELFF.

The DNA of the CDR3 is TGTGCCATCAGGGGGGCTAGCGGCAACTACGAGCAGTACTTC. Translating gives CAIRGASGNYEQYF. The chain recombines TRBV10-3 with TRBJ2-7, with D tentatively TRBD2 (7 bases). CDR1 ENHRY and CDR2 SYGVKD come from the germline V gene. V was pared by 6 bases and J by 3 bases, with 15 bases between. The CDR3 loop spans 14 amino acids.

CDR3 DNA: TGCGCCAGCAGCCTCAGGGGGGCAACTAATGAAAAACTGTTTTTT. It specifies CASSLRGATNEKLFF. This chain connects TRBV5-1 to TRBJ1-4; 7 bases are a match to TRBD1. This CDR3 contains 15 residues. With 4 bases clipped from V and 0 bases from J, the junction kept 3 bases outside the gene matches. Germline assignment: CDR1 SGHRS and CDR2 YFSETQ.

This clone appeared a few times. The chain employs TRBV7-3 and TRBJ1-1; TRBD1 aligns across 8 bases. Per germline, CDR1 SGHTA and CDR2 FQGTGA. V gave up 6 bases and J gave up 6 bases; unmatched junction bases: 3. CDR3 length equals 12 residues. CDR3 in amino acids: CASSPGGSEAFF. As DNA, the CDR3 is TGTGCCAGCAGTCCAGGGGGCTCTGAAGCTTTCTTT.